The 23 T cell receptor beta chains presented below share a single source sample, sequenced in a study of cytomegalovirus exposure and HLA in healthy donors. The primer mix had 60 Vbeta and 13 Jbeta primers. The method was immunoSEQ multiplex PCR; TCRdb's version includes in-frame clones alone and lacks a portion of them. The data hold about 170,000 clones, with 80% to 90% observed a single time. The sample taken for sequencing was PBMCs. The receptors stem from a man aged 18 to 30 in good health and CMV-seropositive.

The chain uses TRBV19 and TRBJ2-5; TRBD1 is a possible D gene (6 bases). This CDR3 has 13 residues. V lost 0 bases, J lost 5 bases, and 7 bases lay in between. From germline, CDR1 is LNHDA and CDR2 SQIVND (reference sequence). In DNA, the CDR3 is TGTGCCAGTAGTATAGATCAGGGGGAGACCCAGTACTTC. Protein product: CASSIDQGETQYF.

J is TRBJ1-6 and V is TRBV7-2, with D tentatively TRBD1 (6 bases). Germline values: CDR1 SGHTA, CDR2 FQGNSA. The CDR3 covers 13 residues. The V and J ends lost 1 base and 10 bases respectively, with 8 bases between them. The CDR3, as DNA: TGTGCCAGCAGCTTAGAGACAGGCTCACCCCTCCACTTT. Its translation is CASSLETGSPLHF.

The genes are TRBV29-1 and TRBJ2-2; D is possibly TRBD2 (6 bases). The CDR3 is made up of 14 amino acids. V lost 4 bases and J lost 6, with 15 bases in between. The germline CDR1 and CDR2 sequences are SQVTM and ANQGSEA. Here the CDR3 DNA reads TGCAGCGTTGCGGGCGGGGCGAGACCCGGGGAGCTGTTTTTT. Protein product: CSVAGGARPGELFF.

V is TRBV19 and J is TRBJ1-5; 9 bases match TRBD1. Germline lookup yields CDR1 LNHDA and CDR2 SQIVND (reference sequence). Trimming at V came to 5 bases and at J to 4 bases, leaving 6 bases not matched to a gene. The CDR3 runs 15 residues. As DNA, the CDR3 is TGTGCCAGTAGTTCACAGGGGGCTGGGAATCAGCCCCAGCATTTT. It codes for CASSSQGAGNQPQHF.

The CDR3 DNA reads TGTGCCAGCAGCCCGGTGGGAGGGAACACTGAAGCTTTCTTT. As protein: CASSPVGGNTEAFF. The chain uses TRBV7-9 and TRBJ1-1; D is unclear. Trimming removed 5 bases from V and 1 base from J, with 11 bases in between. Germline V gene sequence: CDR1 SEHNR, CDR2 FQNEAQ (reference sequence). This CDR3 has 14 amino acids.

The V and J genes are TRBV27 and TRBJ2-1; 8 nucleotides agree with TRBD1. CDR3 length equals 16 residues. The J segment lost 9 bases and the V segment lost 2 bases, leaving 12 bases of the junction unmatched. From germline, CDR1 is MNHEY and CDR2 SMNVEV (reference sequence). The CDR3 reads CASSLRTPTGVGEQFF. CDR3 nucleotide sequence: TGTGCCAGCAGTTTACGGACCCCGACAGGGGTCGGTGAGCAGTTCTTC.

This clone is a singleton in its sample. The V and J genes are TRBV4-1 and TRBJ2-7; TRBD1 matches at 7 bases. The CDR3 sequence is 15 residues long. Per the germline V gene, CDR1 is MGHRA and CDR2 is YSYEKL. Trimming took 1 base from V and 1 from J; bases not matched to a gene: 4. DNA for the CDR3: TGCGCCAGCAGCCAAGGACAGGGTTTTTCCTACGAGCAGTACTTC. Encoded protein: CASSQGQGFSYEQYF.

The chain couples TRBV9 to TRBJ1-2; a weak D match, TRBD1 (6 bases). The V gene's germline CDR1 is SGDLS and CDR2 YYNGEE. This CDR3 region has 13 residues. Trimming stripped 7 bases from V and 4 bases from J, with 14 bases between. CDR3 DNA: TGTGCCAGCGCCCGACAGGCCCTCTATGGCTACACCTTC. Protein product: CASARQALYGYTF.

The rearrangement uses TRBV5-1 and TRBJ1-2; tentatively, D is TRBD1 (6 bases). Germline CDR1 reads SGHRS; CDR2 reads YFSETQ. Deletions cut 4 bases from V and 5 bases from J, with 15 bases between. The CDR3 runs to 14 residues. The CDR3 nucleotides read TGCGCCAGCAGCCCACCCGGGACACAGTATGGCTACACCTTC. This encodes CASSPPGTQYGYTF.

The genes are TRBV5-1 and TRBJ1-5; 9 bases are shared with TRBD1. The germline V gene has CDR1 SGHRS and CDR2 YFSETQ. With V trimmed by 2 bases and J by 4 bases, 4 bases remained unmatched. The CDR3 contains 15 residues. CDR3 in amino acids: CASSFGDRENQPQHF. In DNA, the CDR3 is TGCGCCAGCAGCTTTGGGGACAGGGAAAATCAGCCCCAGCATTTT.

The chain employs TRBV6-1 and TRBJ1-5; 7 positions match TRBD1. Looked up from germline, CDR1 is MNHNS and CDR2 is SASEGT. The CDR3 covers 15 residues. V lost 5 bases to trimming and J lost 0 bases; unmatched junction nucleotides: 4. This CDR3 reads CASSPGQASNQPQHF. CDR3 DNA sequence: TGTGCCAGCAGTCCCGGACAGGCTAGCAATCAGCCCCAGCATTTT.

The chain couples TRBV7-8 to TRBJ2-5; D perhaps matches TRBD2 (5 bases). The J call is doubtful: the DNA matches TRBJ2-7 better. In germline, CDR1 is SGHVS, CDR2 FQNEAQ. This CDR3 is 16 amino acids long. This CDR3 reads CASSLASRALSYEQYF. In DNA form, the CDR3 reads TGTGCCAGCAGCTTAGCCTCGCGGGCGCTCTCCTACGAGCAGTACTTC.

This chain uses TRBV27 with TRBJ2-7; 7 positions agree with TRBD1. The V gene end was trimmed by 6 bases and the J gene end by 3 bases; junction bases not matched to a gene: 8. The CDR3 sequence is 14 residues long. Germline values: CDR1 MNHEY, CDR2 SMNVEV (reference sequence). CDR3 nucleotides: TGTGCCAGCAGAAAACAGGGGCGTAACTACGAGCAGTACTTC. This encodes CASRKQGRNYEQYF.

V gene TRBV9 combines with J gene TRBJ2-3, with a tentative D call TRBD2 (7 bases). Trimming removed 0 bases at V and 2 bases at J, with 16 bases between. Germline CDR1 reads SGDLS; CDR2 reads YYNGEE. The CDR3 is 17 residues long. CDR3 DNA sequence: TGTGCCAGCAGCGTAGGAGGGGGGGGCATTAACACAGATACGCAGTATTTT. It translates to CASSVGGGGINTDTQYF.

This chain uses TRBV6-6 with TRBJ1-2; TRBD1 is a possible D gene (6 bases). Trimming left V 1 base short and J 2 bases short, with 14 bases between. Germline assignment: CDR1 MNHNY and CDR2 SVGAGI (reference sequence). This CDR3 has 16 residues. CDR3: CASSYLSAGENYGYTF. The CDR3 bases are TGTGCCAGCAGTTACTTGTCCGCAGGGGAGAACTATGGCTACACCTTC.

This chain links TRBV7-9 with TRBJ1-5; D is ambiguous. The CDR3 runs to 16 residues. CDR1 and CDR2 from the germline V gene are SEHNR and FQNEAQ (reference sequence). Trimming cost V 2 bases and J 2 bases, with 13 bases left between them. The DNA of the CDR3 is TGTGCCAGCAGCTTAAATCCGGGGATGGGCAATCAGCCCCAGCATTTT. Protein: CASSLNPGMGNQPQHF.

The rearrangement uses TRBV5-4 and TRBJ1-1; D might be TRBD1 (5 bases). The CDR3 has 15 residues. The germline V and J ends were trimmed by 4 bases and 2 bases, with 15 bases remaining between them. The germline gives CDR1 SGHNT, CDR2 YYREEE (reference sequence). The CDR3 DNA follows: TGTGCCAGCAGCACGGGGTATGGGACTAACACTGAAGCTTTCTTT. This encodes CASSTGYGTNTEAFF.

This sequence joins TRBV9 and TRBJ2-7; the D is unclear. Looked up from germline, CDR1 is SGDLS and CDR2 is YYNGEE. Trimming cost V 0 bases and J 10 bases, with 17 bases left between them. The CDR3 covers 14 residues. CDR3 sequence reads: CASSVAQEDTRQYF. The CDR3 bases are TGTGCCAGCAGCGTAGCCCAGGAAGATACGAGACAGTACTTC.

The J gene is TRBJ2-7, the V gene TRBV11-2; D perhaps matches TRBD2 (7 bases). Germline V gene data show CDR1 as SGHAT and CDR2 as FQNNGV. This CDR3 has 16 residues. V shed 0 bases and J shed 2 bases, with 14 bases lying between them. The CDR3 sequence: CASSLEAGAGPYEQYF. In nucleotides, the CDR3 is TGTGCCAGCAGCTTAGAGGCGGGGGCAGGGCCCTACGAGCAGTACTTC.

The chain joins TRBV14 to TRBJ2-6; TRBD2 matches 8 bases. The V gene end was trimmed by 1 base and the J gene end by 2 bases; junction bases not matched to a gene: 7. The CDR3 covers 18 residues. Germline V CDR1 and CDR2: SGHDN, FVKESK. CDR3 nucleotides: TGTGCCAGCAGCCAAGTCACGGGGGGGCCGCCTGGGGCCAACGTCCTGACTTTC. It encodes CASSQVTGGPPGANVLTF.

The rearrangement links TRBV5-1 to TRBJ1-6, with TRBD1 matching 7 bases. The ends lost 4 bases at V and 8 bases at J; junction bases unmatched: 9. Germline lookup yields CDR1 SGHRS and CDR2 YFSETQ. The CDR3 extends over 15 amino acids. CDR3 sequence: CASSHSGGGDSPLHF. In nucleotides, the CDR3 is TGCGCCAGCAGCCACTCGGGAGGGGGCGATTCACCCCTCCACTTT.

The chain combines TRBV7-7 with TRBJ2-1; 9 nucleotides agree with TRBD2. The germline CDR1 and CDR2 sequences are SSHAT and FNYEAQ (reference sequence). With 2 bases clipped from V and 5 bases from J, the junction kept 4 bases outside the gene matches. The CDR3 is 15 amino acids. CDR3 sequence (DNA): TGTGCCAGCAGCTTACTAGCGGGGAGAAACAATGAGCAGTTCTTC. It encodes CASSLLAGRNNEQFF.

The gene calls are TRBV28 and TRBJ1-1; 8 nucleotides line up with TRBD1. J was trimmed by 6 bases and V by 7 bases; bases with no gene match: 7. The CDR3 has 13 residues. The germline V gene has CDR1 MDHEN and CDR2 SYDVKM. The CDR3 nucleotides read TGTGCCAGCATTTTCGGGACAGGCCCTGAAGCTTTCTTT. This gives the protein CASIFGTGPEAFF.